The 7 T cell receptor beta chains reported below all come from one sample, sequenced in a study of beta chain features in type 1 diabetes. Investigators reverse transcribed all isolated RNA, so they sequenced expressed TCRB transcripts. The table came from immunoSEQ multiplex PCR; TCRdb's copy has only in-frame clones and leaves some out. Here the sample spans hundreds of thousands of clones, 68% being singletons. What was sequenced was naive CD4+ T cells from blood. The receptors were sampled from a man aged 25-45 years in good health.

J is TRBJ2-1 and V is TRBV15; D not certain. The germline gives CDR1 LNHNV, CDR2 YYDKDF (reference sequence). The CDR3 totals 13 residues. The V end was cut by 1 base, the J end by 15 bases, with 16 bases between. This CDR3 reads CATSRVESDLRFF. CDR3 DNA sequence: TGTGCCACCAGCAGAGTAGAGAGTGACCTCCGGTTCTTC.

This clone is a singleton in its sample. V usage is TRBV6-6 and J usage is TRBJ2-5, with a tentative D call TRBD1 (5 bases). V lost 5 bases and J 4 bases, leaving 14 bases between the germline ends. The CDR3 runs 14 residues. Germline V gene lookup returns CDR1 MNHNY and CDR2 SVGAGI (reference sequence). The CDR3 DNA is TGTGCCAGCAGTAATCTTCTAGGGGCAGAGACCCAGTACTTC. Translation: CASSNLLGAETQYF.

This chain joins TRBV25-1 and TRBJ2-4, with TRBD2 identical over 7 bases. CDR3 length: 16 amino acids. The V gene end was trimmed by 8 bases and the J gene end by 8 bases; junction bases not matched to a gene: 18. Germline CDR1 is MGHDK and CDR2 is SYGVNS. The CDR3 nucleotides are TGTGCCAGCGCCCCGATGGGGAGCGGGACCCGAGACATTCAGTACTTC. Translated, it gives CASAPMGSGTRDIQYF.

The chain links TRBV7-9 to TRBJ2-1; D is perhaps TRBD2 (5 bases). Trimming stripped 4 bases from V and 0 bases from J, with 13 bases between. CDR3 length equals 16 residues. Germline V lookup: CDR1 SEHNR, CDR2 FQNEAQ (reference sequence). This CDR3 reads CASSSRTSSSYNEQFF. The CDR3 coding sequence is TGTGCCAGCAGCTCCCGGACTTCGAGCTCCTACAATGAGCAGTTCTTC.

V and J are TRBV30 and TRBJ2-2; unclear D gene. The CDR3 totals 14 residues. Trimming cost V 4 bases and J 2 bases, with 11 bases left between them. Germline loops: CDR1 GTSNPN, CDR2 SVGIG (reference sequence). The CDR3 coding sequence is TGTGCCTGGAAAAGCAGGCGAAACACCGGGGAGCTGTTTTTT. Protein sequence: CAWKSRRNTGELFF.

As DNA, the CDR3 is TGCAGCGTTGACAGGGGCCACGAGCAGTACTTC. This encodes CSVDRGHEQYF. The chain recombines TRBV29-1 with TRBJ2-7, with D tentatively TRBD1 (6 bases). Germline V gene lookup returns CDR1 SQVTM and CDR2 ANQGSEA. The length of the CDR3 is 11 residues. With 3 bases removed from V and 5 bases from J, the gap between germline ends came to 8 bases.

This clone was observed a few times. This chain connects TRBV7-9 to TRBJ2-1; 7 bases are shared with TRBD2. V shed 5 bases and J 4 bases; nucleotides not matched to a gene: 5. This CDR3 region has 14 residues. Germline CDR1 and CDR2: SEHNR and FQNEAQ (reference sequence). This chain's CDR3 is CASSQGLPYNEQFF. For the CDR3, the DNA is TGTGCCAGCAGCCAGGGACTACCGTACAATGAGCAGTTCTTC.